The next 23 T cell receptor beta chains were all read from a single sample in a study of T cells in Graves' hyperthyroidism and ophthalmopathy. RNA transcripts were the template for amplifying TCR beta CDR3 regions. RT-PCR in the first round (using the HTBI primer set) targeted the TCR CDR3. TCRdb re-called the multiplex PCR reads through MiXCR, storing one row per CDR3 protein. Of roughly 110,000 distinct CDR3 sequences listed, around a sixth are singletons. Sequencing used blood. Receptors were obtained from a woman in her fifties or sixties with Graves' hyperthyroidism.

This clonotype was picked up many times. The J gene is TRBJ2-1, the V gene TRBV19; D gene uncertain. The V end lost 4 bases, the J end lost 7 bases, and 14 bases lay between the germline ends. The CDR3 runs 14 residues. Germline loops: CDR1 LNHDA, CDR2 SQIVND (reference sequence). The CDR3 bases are TGTGCCAGTAGTACACCCGCAAACCTTAATGAGCAGTTCTTC. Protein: CASSTPANLNEQFF.

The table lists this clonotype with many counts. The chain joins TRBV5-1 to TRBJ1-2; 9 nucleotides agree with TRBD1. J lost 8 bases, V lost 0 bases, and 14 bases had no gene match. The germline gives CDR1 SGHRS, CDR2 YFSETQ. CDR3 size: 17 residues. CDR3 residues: CASSLDGTGRIKDGYTF. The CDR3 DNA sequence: TGCGCCAGCAGCTTGGACGGGACAGGGAGGATTAAGGACGGCTACACCTTC.

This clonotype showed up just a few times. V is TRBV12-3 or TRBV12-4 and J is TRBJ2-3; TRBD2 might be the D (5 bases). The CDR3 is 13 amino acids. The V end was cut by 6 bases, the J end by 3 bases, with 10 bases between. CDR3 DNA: TGTGCCAGCAGGCTACTAGAGACAGATACGCAGTATTTT. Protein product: CASRLLETDTQYF.

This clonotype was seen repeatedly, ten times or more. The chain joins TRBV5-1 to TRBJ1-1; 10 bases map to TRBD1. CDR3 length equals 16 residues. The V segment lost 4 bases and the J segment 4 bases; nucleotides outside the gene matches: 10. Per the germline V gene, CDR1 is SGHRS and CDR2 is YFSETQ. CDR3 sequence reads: CASSPGQGRQGTEAFF. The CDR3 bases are TGCGCCAGCAGCCCGGGACAGGGGAGGCAGGGCACTGAAGCTTTCTTT.

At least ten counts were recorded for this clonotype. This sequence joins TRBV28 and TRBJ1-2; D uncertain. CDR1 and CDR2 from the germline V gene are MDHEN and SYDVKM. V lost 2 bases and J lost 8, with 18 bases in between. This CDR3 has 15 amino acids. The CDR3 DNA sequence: TGTGCCAGCAGTTTACCTCAAGGACGAACTGCGGGCTACACCTTC. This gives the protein CASSLPQGRTAGYTF.

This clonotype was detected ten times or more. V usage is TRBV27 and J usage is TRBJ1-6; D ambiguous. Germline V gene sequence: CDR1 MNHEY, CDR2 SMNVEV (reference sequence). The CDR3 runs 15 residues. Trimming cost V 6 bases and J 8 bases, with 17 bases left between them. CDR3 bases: TGTGCCAGCAGACCGCCGGCCAGCTGGGATTCACCCCTCCACTTT. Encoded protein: CASRPPASWDSPLHF.

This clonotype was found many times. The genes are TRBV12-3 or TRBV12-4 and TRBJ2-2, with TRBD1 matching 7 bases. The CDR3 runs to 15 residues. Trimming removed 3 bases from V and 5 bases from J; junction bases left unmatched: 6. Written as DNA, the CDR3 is TGTGCCAGCAGTTTGAGACAGGGTAAAACCGGGGAGCTGTTTTTT. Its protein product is CASSLRQGKTGELFF.

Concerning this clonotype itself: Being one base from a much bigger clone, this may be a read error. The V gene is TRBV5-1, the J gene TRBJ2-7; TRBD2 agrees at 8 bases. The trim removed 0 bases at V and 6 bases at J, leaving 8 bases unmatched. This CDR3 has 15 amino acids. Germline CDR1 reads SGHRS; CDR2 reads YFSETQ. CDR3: CASSLGGSGSGEQYV. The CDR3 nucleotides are TGCGCCAGCAGCTTGGGTGGCAGCGGGAGTGGCGAGCAGTACGTC.

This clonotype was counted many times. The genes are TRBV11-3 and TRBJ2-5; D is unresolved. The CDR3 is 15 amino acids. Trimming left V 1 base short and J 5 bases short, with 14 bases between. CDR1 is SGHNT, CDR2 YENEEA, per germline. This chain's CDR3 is CASSLGGAPSETQYF. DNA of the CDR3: TGTGCCAGCAGCTTAGGCGGTGCACCGTCTGAGACCCAGTACTTC.

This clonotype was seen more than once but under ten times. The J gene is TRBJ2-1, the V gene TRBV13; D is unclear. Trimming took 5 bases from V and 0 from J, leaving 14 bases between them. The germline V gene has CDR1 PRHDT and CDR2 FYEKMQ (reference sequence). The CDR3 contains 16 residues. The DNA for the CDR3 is TGTGCCAGCAGCGTAAGTGACTGGCACTCCTACAATGAGCAGTTCTTC. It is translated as CASSVSDWHSYNEQFF.

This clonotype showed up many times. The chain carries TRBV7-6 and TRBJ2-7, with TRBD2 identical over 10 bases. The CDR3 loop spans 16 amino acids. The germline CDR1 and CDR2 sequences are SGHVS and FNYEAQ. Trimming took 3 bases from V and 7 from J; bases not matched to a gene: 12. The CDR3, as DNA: TGTGCCAGCAGCTTGGACCTAGCGGGAGTCCGTGGGGAGCAGTACGTC. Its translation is CASSLDLAGVRGEQYV.

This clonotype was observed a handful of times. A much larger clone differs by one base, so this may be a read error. CDR3 sequence (DNA): TGTGCCACCAGTGATTTGCCTAGCGGGAACACCTACAATGAGCAGTACTTC. This gives the protein CATSDLPSGNTYNEQYF. J is TRBJ2-1 and V is TRBV24-1, with 9 bases identical to TRBD2. The end of the DNA is better explained by TRBJ2-7, so the J call may be wrong. CDR3 length equals 17 residues. Per the germline V gene, CDR1 is KGHDR and CDR2 is SFDVKD.

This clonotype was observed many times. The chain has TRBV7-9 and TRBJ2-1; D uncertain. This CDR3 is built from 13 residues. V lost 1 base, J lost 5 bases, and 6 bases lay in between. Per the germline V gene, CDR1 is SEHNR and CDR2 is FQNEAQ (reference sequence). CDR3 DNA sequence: TGTGCCAGCAGCTTAGGCGAGAACAATGAGCAGTTCTTC. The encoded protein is CASSLGENNEQFF.

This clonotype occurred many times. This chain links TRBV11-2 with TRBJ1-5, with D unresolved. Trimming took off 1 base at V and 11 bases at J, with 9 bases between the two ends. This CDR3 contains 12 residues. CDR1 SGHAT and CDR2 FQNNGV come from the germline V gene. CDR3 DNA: TGTGCCAGCAGCTTAGTGGTGACATCCCAGCATTTT. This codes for CASSLVVTSQHF.

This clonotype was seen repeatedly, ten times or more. The DNA for the CDR3 is TGTGCCAGCAGTGAAGCGGTTAGCGGGACTTACAATGAGCAGTTCTTC. It translates to CASSEAVSGTYNEQFF. The chain combines TRBV6-1 with TRBJ2-1; 8 bases are a match to TRBD2. With 0 bases clipped from V and 4 bases from J, the junction kept 5 bases outside the gene matches. The length of the CDR3 is 16 residues. Looked up from germline, CDR1 is MNHNS and CDR2 is SASEGT.

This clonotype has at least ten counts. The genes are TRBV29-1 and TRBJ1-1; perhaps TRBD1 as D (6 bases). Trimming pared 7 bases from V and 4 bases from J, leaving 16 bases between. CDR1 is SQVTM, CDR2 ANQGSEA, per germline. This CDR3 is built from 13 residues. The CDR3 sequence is CSAYRVGGTEAFF. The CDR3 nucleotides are TGCAGCGCTTACAGGGTTGGCGGCACTGAAGCTTTCTTT.

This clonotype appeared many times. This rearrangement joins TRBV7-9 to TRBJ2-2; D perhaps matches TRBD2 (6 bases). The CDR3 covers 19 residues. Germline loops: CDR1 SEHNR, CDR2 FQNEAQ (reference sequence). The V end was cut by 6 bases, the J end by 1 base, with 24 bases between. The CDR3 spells CASSTREYNPSGNTGELFF. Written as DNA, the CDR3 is TGTGCCAGCAGTACCCGGGAGTACAATCCGTCGGGGAACACCGGGGAGCTGTTTTTT.

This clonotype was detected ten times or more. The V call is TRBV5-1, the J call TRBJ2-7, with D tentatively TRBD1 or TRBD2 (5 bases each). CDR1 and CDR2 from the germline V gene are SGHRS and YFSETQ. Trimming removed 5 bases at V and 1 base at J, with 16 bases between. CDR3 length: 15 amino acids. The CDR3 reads CASRDGTGQSYEQYV. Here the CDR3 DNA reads TGCGCCAGCAGGGATGGGACGGGGCAGTCCTACGAGCAGTACGTC.

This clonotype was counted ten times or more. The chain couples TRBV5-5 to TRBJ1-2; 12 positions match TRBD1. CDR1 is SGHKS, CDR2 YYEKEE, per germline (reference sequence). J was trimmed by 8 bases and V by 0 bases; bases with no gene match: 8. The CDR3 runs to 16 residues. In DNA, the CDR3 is TGTGCCAGCAGCTTGGCCCCGGGACAGGGGGCTTACGGCTACACCTTC. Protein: CASSLAPGQGAYGYTF. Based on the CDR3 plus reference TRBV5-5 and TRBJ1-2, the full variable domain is DAGVTQSPTHLIKTRGQQVTLRCSPISGHKSVSWYQQVLGQGPQFIFQYYEKEERGRGNFPDRFSARQFPNYSSELNVNALLLGDSALYLCASSLAPGQGAYGYTFGSGTRLTVV.

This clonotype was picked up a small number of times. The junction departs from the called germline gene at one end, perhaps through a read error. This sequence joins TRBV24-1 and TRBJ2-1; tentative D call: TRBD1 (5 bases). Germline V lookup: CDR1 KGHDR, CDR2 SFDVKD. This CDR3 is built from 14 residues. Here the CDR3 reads CATSDFVRASEQLF. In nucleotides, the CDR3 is TGTGCCACCAGTGATTTTGTCAGGGCGAGTGAGCAGCTCTTC.

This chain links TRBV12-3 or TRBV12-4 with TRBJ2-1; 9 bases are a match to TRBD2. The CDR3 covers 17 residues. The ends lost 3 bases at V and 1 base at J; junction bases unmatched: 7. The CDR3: CASSFVPGLASYNEQFF. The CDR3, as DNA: TGTGCCAGCAGTTTCGTGCCGGGACTAGCATCCTACAATGAGCAGTTCTTC.

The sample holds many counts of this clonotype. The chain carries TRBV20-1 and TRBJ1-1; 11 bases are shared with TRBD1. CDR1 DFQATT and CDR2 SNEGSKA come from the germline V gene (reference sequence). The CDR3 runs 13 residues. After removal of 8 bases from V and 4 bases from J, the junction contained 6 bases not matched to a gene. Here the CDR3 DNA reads TGCAGTCCAAGGACAGGGGGCGTCACTGAAGCTTTCTTT. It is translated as CSPRTGGVTEAFF.

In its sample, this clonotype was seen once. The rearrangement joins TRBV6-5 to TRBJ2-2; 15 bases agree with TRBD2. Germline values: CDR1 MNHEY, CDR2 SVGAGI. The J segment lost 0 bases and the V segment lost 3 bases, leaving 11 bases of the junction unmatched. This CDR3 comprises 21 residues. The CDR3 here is CASSYWTSGRGGFANTGELFF. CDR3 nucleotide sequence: TGTGCCAGCAGTTATTGGACTAGCGGGAGGGGGGGGTTCGCGAACACCGGGGAGCTGTTTTTT.